These 29 T cell receptor beta chains originate from one sample sequenced in a study of cytomegalovirus exposure and HLA in healthy donors. PCR involved 60 Vbeta and 13 Jbeta primers. The repertoire was sequenced with immunoSEQ multiplex PCR; TCRdb's copy has only in-frame clones and lacks some. Of over 100,000 clones listed, 77% are singletons. The source material was PBMCs. These receptors were taken from a woman aged 40 to 50 in good health and CMV-seronegative.

The chain carries TRBV11-2 and TRBJ2-7; D gene ambiguous. Between the trimmed V and J ends, which lost 5 bases and 3 bases, there was a span of 14 bases. Germline CDR1 and CDR2: SGHAT and FQNNGV. CDR3 length: 14 amino acids. Here the CDR3 DNA reads TGTGCCAGCAGCCGTTTACCCAGGTTCTACGAGCAGTACTTC. Its protein product is CASSRLPRFYEQYF. Combining the CDR3 with reference TRBV11-2 and TRBJ2-7 gives the whole variable domain EAGVAQSPRYKIIEKRQSVAFWCNPISGHATLYWYQQILGQGPKLLIQFQNNGVVDDSQLPKDRFSAERLKGVDSTLKIQPAKLEDSAVYLCASSRLPRFYEQYFGPGTRLTVT.

The chain carries TRBV29-1 and TRBJ1-2; tentative D call: TRBD1 (5 bases). The CDR3 spans 14 residues. Germline assignment: CDR1 SQVTM and CDR2 ANQGSEA. Between the trimmed V and J ends, which lost 7 bases and 2 bases, there was a span of 17 bases. The CDR3 reads CSAQPDSSNYGYTF. The CDR3 bases are TGCAGCGCCCAACCCGACAGCTCCAACTATGGCTACACCTTC.

This chain joins TRBV5-1 and TRBJ2-1, with 8 bases that match TRBD2. Germline V gene data show CDR1 as SGHRS and CDR2 as YFSETQ. The V gene end was trimmed by 7 bases and the J gene end by 2 bases; junction bases not matched to a gene: 5. CDR3 length: 14 residues. CDR3 nucleotides: TGCGCCAGCCAACGGGAGGGGGCCTACAATGAGCAGTTCTTC. This encodes CASQREGAYNEQFF.

V and J are TRBV4-1 and TRBJ2-2; TRBD2 is a possible D gene (6 bases). From germline, CDR1 is MGHRA and CDR2 YSYEKL. The length of the CDR3 is 16 residues. V was trimmed by 2 bases and J by 0 bases, leaving 10 bases between them. The CDR3 DNA is TGCGCCAGCAGCCAAATGGGGGGAACGAACACCGGGGAGCTGTTTTTT. It translates to CASSQMGGTNTGELFF.

The chain carries TRBV28 and TRBJ1-1; TRBD1 matches 8 bases. The CDR3 is 14 amino acids. V gave up 2 bases and J gave up 4 bases; unmatched junction bases: 3. Germline V gene lookup returns CDR1 MDHEN and CDR2 SYDVKM. Written as DNA, the CDR3 is TGTGCCAGCAGTTTAGGACAGGGAGGCACTGAAGCTTTCTTT. Translated: CASSLGQGGTEAFF.

The chain carries TRBV4-3 and TRBJ2-1; 10 nucleotides agree with TRBD2. This CDR3 contains 18 residues. Per the germline V gene, CDR1 is LGHNA and CDR2 is YSLEER. V lost 7 bases, J lost 0 bases, and 12 bases stayed unmatched. The CDR3 region has the DNA TGCGCCAGCACCCTAGGTACTAGCGGGGAAATCTCCTACAATGAGCAGTTCTTC. It specifies CASTLGTSGEISYNEQFF.

The chain recombines TRBV6-1 with TRBJ1-5, with 7 bases matching TRBD1. The CDR3 extends over 15 amino acids. Germline V CDR1 and CDR2: MNHNS, SASEGT. J was trimmed by 3 bases and V by 8 bases; bases with no gene match: 10. CDR3 sequence reads: CASAAGQTTNQPQHF. CDR3 sequence (DNA): TGTGCCAGCGCCGCGGGACAGACCACCAATCAGCCCCAGCATTTT.

The chain is built from TRBV4-2 and TRBJ2-1; D is ambiguous. Between the trimmed V and J ends, which lost 0 bases and 5 bases, there was a span of 11 bases. The CDR3 is 15 amino acids. Per the germline V gene, CDR1 is LGHNA and CDR2 is YNFKEQ. The CDR3 spells CASSQDLVYHNEQFF. CDR3 bases: TGTGCCAGCAGCCAAGATTTGGTCTACCACAATGAGCAGTTCTTC.

The chain has TRBV7-8 and TRBJ2-7, with TRBD1 identical over 9 bases. Germline V lookup: CDR1 SGHVS, CDR2 FQNEAQ. The CDR3 is 14 amino acids. The ends lost 3 bases at V and 2 bases at J; junction bases unmatched: 2. The CDR3 loop is CASSFRDRAYEQYF. CDR3 bases: TGTGCCAGCAGCTTCCGGGACAGGGCCTACGAGCAGTACTTC.

The chain employs TRBV28 and TRBJ1-1; no definite D call. Germline V lookup: CDR1 MDHEN, CDR2 SYDVKM. The ends were cut back, 3 bases at V and 5 bases at J, with 10 bases in the middle. The CDR3 length is 13 residues. CDR3 nucleotide sequence: TGTGCCAGCAGTTTGGAGGGTTGGACTGAAGCTTTCTTT. It codes for CASSLEGWTEAFF. Full variable domain (missing parts from reference TRBV28 and TRBJ1-1): DVKVTQSSRYLVKRTGEKVFLECVQDMDHENMFWYRQDPGLGLRLIYFSYDVKMKEKGDIPEGYSVSREKKERFSLILESASTNQTSMYLCASSLEGWTEAFFGQGTRLTVV.

This clone has a handful of counts. The J gene is TRBJ2-2, the V gene TRBV6-1; 8 nucleotides align to TRBD2. J was trimmed by 1 base and V by 2 bases; bases with no gene match: 0. The germline gives CDR1 MNHNS, CDR2 SASEGT. The CDR3 runs to 15 residues. CDR3 in amino acids: CASSELAGNTGELFF. The CDR3 DNA reads as TGTGCCAGCAGTGAACTAGCGGGGAACACCGGGGAGCTGTTTTTT.

V usage is TRBV7-9 and J usage is TRBJ2-1; TRBD2 might be the D (6 bases). The V gene lost 6 bases and the J gene lost 9 bases, with 15 bases spanning the gap. In germline, CDR1 is SEHNR, CDR2 FQNEAQ (reference sequence). This CDR3 is 13 amino acids long. As DNA, the CDR3 is TGTGCCAGCAGTCCGGCCGGGAGTCGTGAGCAGTTCTTC. Its translation: CASSPAGSREQFF.

The table lists this clone with a few counts. This sequence joins TRBV6-5 and TRBJ1-4; 10 bases are shared with TRBD1. V lost 4 bases and J lost 10; bases outside the gene matches: 6. The germline V gene encodes CDR1 MNHEY and CDR2 SVGAGI. This CDR3 comprises 14 residues. CDR3 sequence reads: CASSSRDRGGKLFF. DNA of the CDR3: TGTGCCAGCAGTTCCCGGGACAGGGGCGGAAAACTGTTTTTT.

The chain has TRBV2 and TRBJ1-2; tentatively, D is TRBD1 (6 bases). Trimming left V 2 bases short and J 4 bases short, with 8 bases between. This CDR3 is 13 amino acids long. Germline V gene sequence: CDR1 SNHLY, CDR2 FYNNEI. CDR3 coding DNA: TGTGCCAGCAGTGAATCCAGGGGCTATGGCTACACCTTC. This gives the protein CASSESRGYGYTF.

The V call is TRBV6-5, the J call TRBJ2-7; the match to TRBD2 covers 8 bases. This CDR3 spans 13 amino acids. Trimming took 6 bases from V and 4 from J; bases not matched to a gene: 5. The germline V gene has CDR1 MNHEY and CDR2 SVGAGI. The CDR3 DNA sequence: TGTGCCAGCAGACCCGGGAGGGAATACGAGCAGTACTTC. Translating gives CASRPGREYEQYF.

V is TRBV10-1 and J is TRBJ2-2, with D possibly TRBD2 on 6 matching bases. The CDR3 consists of 14 residues. V lost 5 bases to trimming and J lost 0 bases, with 7 bases between them. Germline V gene data show CDR1 as WNHNN and CDR2 as SYGVQD (reference sequence). The DNA of the CDR3 is TGCGCCAGCAGTAGACTAGCGAACACCGGGGAGCTGTTTTTT. Translated, it gives CASSRLANTGELFF.

V is TRBV28 and J is TRBJ2-7; D is perhaps TRBD2 (5 bases). There are 14 residues in the CDR3. Between the trimmed V and J ends, which lost 5 bases and 2 bases, there was a span of 13 bases. Germline values: CDR1 MDHEN, CDR2 SYDVKM. The CDR3 region has the DNA TGTGCCAGCAGTACCCCGGGGTACACCTACGAGCAGTACTTC. This codes for CASSTPGYTYEQYF.

This clone was recorded only once. J is TRBJ2-7 and V is TRBV6-5; TRBD1 matches at 7 bases. Germline CDR1 and CDR2: MNHEY and SVGAGI. After removal of 0 bases from V and 2 bases from J, the junction contained 1 base not matched to a gene. The CDR3 contains 14 residues. The CDR3 sequence is CASSYSGTAYEQYF. The CDR3 bases are TGTGCCAGCAGTTACTCGGGGACAGCCTACGAGCAGTACTTC.

The rearrangement links TRBV5-8 to TRBJ2-6; 7 bases are shared with TRBD1. The germline V gene encodes CDR1 SGHTS and CDR2 YDEGEE. Trimming at V came to 4 bases and at J to 0 bases, leaving 7 bases not matched to a gene. There are 17 residues in the CDR3. The CDR3 bases are TGTGCCAGCAGCCGACAGGGATACCTCTCTGGGGCCAACGTCCTGACTTTC. Its translation: CASSRQGYLSGANVLTF.

Concerning this clone: Germline and junction disagree at one end, which may indicate a read error. DNA of the CDR3: TGTGCTAGCAGCCCGGGACTAGCGGGAAGTCTAGATACGCAGTATTTT. Translating it yields CASSPGLAGSLDTQYF. The rearrangement uses TRBV7-7 and TRBJ2-3; 13 bases match TRBD2. The CDR3 has 16 amino acids. Germline values: CDR1 SSHAT, CDR2 FNYEAQ (reference sequence).

The V and J genes are TRBV29-1 and TRBJ1-3; D not resolved. Germline assignment: CDR1 SQVTM and CDR2 ANQGSEA. CDR3 length equals 14 residues. V was trimmed by 2 bases and J by 0 bases, leaving 8 bases between them. The CDR3 DNA reads as TGCAGCGTTGAACCGCGGGTCTCTGGAAACACCATATATTTT. Encoded protein: CSVEPRVSGNTIYF. Drawing the rest from reference TRBV29-1 and TRBJ1-3, the complete variable domain is SAVISQKPSRDICQRGTSLTIQCQVDSQVTMMFWYRQQPGQSLTLIATANQGSEATYESGFVIDKFPISRPNLTFSTLTVSNMSPEDSSIYLCSVEPRVSGNTIYFGEGSWLTVV.

The V and J genes are TRBV28 and TRBJ1-5; a possible D gene is TRBD1 (5 bases). The V end lost 1 base, the J end lost 9 bases, and 16 bases lay between the germline ends. The CDR3 covers 15 residues. Germline CDR1 and CDR2: MDHEN and SYDVKM. CDR3 in amino acids: CASSLLGGTQRPQHF. The CDR3 coding sequence is TGTGCCAGCAGTTTATTGGGGGGGACCCAACGGCCCCAGCATTTT.

The V and J genes are TRBV19 and TRBJ2-7, with D tentatively TRBD2 (5 bases). Germline V gives CDR1 LNHDA, CDR2 SQIVND (reference sequence). This CDR3 region has 15 residues. Trimming cost V 3 bases and J 1 base, with 13 bases left between them. CDR3 nucleotides: TGTGCCAGTAGTATTGGGTCAGGCGGGTCCTACGAGCAGTACTTC. Translation: CASSIGSGGSYEQYF.

CDR3 loop: CASSRESGNSPLHF. The CDR3 nucleotides read TGCGCCAGCAGCCGGGAAAGTGGTAATTCACCCCTCCACTTT. The chain recombines TRBV5-1 with TRBJ1-6; D is ambiguous. Trimming took off 4 bases at V and 6 bases at J, with 11 bases between the two ends. CDR1 is SGHRS and CDR2 is YFSETQ in the germline V gene. CDR3 length: 14 residues.

V gene TRBV7-8 combines with J gene TRBJ2-7; no firm D call. Trimming took 5 bases from V and 7 from J, leaving 9 bases between them. The CDR3 covers 11 residues. Germline-derived CDR1 and CDR2 are SGHVS and FQNEAQ. CDR3 region: CASSPDGEQYF. In DNA, the CDR3 is TGTGCCAGCAGCCCCGACGGGGAGCAGTACTTC. Variable domain in full (rest from reference TRBV7-8 and TRBJ2-7): GAGVSQSPRYKVAKRGQDVALRCDPISGHVSLFWYQQALGQGPEFLTYFQNEAQLDKSGLPSDRFFAERPEGSVSTLKIQRTQQEDSAVYLCASSPDGEQYFGPGTRLTVT.

This clone was seen a few times. The chain combines TRBV5-4 with TRBJ1-4; D may be TRBD1 (5 bases). The V end was cut by 3 bases, the J end by 9 bases, with 18 bases between. This CDR3 region has 15 residues. Germline V gene data show CDR1 as SGHNT and CDR2 as YYREEE (reference sequence). The DNA of the CDR3 is TGTGCCAGCAGCTACGGGACTACAGAGGGGAAAAAACTGTTTTTT. Translating it yields CASSYGTTEGKKLFF.

This sequence joins TRBV19 and TRBJ1-2, with a tentative D call TRBD1 (6 bases). This CDR3 has 14 amino acids. In germline, CDR1 is LNHDA, CDR2 SQIVND (reference sequence). Trimming took 9 bases from V and 0 from J, leaving 14 bases between them. The CDR3 nucleotides are TGTGCCAGCCACCAGGACAGTCCTAACTATGGCTACACCTTC. It codes for CASHQDSPNYGYTF.

The chain couples TRBV10-3 to TRBJ1-5, with 12 bases matching TRBD1. The V and J ends lost 6 bases and 9 bases, in that order; junction bases with no gene match: 9. This CDR3 has 15 amino acids. From germline, CDR1 is ENHRY and CDR2 SYGVKD. In nucleotides, the CDR3 is TGTGCCATCAGGGGACAGGGGGCCGAAGAGGGGCCCCAGCATTTT. Protein: CAIRGQGAEEGPQHF.

V and J are TRBV4-1 and TRBJ2-5; weak D call: TRBD1 (5 bases). The CDR3 consists of 14 residues. Deletions cut 4 bases from V and 7 bases from J, with 16 bases between. Germline V gene data show CDR1 as MGHRA and CDR2 as YSYEKL. For the CDR3, the DNA is TGCGCCAGCAGCCCACCTTATCAGGGTGTGACCCAGTACTTC. As protein: CASSPPYQGVTQYF.